Given below is one TCR beta chain in context. This receptor's antigen is unknown. No much larger clonotype is one base removed from it; base qualities were not supplied. The sample comes from a study of T cell responses to AZD1222 COVID-19 vaccine (dated by TCRdb to the early 2020s). About the investigation overall: AZD1222 recipients with second doses at about 4 weeks or about 12 weeks were pooled, because spike-specific TCR depth and breadth did not differ between schedules. TCR sequencing was performed for 230 to 250 trial participants, of whom some 200 were given two doses of AZD1222 and approximately 25 were given two doses of MenACWY control vaccine. Enrollment into the trials was organized by age into subgroups of 18-55, 56-69 and 70-plus years, and those subgroups contained roughly 150, 30 and 60 TCR-sequenced participants, respectively.

The sample's time point label, in plain terms: baseline before first vaccination. The vaccinee samples were drawn from two UK trials, COV001 and COV002, one of which was a single-blind randomized controlled phase 2/3 trial testing AZD1222 (ChAdOx1 nCoV-19) in healthy adults. For TCRbeta chain sequencing, PBMC samples from trial participants were taken at day 0 and at day 28 after the second dose. Study-wide findings and limitations: Participants were mostly white British and included more females than males, and it was suggested by the authors that clonal diversity may have been underestimated. The 56-69-year group was small, and its depth increase did not reach significance, likely because of low power. CD4 TCRs associated with the vaccine covered the entire spike protein, and the dominant responses were in regions 160-218 and 743-854. After two AZD1222 doses, both the breadth and the depth of spike-specific TCRs were significantly higher than at day 0 and than in MenACWY recipients. Conclusions about previously exposed vaccinees were limited because only a handful of AZD1222 recipients were SARS-CoV-2 seropositive at baseline. Because no day 14 peak-response samples were available, repertoires were characterized only after the peak T cell response. Reportedly, close to half of the unique spike-specific TCRs recognized epitopes lying outside the regions that are mutated in the B.1.351 and B.1.1.7 variants.

The CDR3 regions of human TCRbeta chains were analyzed by immunosequencing. The authors' analysis ran thus. Repertoire TCRs were checked for matches against a reference library of SARS-CoV-2-specific TCRs that had been generated using the MIRA antigen-specificity platform. Breadth was defined as the fraction of unique TCRs that were SARS-CoV-2-associated, and depth was defined as the fraction of total T cells that were SARS-CoV-2-associated. Using the MIRA data, every spike-specific TCR was mapped to the spike region that the TCR reacted to and assigned to either a CD4 or a CD8 class. Log10-transformed breadth and depth values were compared by one-way ANOVA with Sidak's multiple comparisons tests. This is the immuneACCESS table as TCRdb keeps it, with only in-frame sequences that have V and J called. A part of the clones is gone; compared with another copy, unresolved V genes explain less than half, and the rest is unexplained. Clonal size and the V and J genes are those of that table, whereas D and trimming came from the DNA. This sample holds some 120,000 clones; about 90% were observed only once. The top ten clonotypes cover approximately 1.5% of the sample.

The TCR was taken from an adult in good health. The input for sequencing was peripheral blood, taken on day 0 of AZD1222 vaccination.

CDR3 protein: CASSEARGVSEQYF. Read as DNA, the sequence is TGTGCCAGCAGTGAAGCCAGGGGTGTAAGCGAGCAGTACTTC. The rearrangement joined TRBV25-1 to TRBJ2-7, with TRBD1 as a weak D call on 6 bases. V drops 2 bases and J drops 6 bases, leaving 14 bases in between. Looking up the germline V gene yields CDR1 MGHDK and CDR2 SYGVNS. The CDR3 measures 14 amino acids from cysteine to phenylalanine. Only the CDR3 DNA stays, 42 bases, in frame from base 1.